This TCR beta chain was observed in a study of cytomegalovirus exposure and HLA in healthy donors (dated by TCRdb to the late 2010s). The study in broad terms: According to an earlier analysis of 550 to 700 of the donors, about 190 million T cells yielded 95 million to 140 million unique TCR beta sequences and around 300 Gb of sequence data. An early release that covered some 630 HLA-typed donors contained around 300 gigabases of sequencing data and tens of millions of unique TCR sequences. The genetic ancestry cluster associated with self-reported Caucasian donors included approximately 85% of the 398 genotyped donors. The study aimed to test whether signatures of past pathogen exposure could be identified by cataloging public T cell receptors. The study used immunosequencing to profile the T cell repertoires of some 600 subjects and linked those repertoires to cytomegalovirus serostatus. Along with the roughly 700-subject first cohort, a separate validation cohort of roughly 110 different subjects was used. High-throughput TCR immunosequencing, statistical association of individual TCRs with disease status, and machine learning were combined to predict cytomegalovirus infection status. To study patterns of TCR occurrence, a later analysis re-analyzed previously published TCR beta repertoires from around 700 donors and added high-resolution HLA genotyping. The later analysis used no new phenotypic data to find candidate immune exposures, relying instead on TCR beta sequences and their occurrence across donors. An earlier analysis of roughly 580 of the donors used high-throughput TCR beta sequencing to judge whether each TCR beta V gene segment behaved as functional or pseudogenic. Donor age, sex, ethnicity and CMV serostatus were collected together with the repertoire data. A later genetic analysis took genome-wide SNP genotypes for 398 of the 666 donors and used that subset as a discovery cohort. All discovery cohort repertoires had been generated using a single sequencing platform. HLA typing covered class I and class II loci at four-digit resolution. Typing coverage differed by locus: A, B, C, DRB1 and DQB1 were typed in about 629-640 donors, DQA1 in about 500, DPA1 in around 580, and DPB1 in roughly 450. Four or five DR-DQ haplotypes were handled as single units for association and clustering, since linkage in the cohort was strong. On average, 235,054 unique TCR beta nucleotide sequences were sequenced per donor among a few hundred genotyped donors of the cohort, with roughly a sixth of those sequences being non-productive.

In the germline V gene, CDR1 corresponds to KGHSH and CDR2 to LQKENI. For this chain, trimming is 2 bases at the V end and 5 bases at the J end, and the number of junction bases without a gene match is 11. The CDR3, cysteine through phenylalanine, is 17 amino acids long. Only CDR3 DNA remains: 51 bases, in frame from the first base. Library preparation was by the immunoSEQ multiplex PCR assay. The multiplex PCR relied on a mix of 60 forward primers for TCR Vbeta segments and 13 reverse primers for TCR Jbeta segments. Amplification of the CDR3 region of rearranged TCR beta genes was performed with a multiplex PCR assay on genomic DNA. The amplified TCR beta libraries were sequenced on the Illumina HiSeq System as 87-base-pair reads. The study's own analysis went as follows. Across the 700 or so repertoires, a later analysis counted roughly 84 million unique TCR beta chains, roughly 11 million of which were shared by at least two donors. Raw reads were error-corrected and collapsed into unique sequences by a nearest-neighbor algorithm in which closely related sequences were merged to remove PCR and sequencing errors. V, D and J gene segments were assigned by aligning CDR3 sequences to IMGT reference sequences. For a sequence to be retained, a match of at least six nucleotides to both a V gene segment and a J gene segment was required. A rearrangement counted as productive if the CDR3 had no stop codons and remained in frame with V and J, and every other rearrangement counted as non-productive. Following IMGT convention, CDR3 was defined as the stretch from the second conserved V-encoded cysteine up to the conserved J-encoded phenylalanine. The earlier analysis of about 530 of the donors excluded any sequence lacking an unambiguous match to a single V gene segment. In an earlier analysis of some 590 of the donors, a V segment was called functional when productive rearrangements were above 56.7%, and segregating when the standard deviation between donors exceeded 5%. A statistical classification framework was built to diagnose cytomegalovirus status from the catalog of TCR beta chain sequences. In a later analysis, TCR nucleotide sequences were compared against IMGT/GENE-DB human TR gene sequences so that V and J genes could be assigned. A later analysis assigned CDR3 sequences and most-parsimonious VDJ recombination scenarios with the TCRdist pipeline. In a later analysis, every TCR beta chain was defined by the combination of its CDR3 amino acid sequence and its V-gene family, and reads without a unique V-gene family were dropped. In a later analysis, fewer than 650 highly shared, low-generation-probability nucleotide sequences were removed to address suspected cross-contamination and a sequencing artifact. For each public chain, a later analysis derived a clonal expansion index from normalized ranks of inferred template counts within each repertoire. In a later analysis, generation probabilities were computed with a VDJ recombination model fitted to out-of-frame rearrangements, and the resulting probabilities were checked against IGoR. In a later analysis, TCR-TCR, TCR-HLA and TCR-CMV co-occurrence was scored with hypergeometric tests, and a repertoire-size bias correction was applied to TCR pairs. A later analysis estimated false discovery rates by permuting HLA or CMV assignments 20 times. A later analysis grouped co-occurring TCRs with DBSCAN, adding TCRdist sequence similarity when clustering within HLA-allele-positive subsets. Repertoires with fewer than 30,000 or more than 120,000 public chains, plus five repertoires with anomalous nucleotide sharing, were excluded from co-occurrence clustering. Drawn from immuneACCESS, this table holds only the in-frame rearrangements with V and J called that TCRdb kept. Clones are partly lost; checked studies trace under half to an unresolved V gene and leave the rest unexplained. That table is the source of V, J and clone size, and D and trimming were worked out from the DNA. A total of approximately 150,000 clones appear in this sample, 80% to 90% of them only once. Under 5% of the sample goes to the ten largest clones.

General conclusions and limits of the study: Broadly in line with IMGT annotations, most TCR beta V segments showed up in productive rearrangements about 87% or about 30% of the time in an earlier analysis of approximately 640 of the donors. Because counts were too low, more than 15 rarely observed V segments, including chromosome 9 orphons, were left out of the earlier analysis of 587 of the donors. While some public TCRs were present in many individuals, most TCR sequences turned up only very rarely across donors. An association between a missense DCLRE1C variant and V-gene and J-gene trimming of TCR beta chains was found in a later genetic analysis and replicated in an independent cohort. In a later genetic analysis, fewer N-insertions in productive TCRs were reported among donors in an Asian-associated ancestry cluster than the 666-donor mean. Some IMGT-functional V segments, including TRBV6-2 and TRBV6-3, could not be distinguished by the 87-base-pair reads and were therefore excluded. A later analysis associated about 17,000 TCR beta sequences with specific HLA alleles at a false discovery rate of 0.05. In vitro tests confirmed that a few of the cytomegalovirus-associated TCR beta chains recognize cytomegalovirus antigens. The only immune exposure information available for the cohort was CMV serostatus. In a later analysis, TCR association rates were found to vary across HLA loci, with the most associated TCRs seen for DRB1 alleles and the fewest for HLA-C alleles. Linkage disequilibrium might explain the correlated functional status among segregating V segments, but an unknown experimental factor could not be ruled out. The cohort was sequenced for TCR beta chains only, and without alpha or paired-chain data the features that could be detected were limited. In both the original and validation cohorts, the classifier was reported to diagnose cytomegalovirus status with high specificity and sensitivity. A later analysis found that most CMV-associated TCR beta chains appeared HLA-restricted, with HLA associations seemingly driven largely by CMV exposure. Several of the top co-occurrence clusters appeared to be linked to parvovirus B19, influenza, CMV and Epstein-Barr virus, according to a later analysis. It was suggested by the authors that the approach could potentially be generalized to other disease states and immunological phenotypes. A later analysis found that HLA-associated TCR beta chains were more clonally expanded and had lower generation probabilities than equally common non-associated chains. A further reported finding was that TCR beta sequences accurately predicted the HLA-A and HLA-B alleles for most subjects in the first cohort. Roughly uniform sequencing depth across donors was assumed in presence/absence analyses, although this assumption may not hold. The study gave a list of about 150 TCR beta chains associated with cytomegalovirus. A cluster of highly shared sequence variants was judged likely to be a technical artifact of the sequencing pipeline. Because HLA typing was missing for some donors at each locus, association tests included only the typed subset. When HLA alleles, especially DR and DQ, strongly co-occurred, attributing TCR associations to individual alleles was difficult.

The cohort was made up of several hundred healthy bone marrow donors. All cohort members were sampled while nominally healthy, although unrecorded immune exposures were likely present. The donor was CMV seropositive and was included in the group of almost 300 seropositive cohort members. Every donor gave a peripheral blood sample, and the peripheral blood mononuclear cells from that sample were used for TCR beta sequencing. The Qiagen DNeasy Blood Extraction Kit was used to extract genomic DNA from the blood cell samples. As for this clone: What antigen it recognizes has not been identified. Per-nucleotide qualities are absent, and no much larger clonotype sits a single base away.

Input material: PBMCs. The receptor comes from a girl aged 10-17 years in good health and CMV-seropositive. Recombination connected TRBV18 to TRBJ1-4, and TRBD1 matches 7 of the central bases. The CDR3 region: CASSPSQGVTENEKLFF. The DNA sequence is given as TGTGCCAGCTCACCAAGTCAGGGGGTAACGGAAAATGAAAAACTGTTTTTT. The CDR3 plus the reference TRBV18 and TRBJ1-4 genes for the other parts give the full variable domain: NAGVMQNPRHLVRRRGQEARLRCSPMKGHSHVYWYRQLPEEGLKFMVYLQKENIIDESGMPKERFSAEFPKEGPSILRIQQVVRGDSAAYFCASSPSQGVTENEKLFFGSGTQLSVL.